The 10 T cell receptor beta chains presented below share a single source sample, sequenced in a study of vaccination and CD4 T cells after COVID-19. At the Johns Hopkins FTIC core, DNA taken from cultured CD4+ T cells was sequenced by way of the Oncomine TCR Beta short-read assay. TCRdb redid the calling of the PCR reads with MiXCR, one entry per CDR3 protein. Of 15,000 to 20,000 distinct CDR3 sequences in the sample, roughly 66% were seen once. The treatment: roughly 10-day PBMC culture with coronavirus spike peptide pools or control peptides (ViraFEST assay). Antigens of these TCRs are unknown. Sequenced: CD4+ T cells from blood, cultured in vitro. Every receptor here comes from a human donor who had recovered from COVID-19.

This clonotype occurred once. The V call is TRBV10-3, the J call TRBJ2-5; 9 bases fit TRBD1. The trim removed 6 bases at V and 4 bases at J, leaving 6 bases unmatched. Germline CDR1 is ENHRY and CDR2 is SYGVKD. CDR3 length equals 14 residues. CDR3 sequence: CAISPGTGRETQYF. CDR3 nucleotides: TGTGCCATCAGCCCAGGGACAGGGCGAGAGACCCAGTACTTC.

The chain recombines TRBV12-3 or TRBV12-4 with TRBJ1-3; no clear D. This CDR3 contains 13 residues. V gave up 8 bases and J gave up 0 bases, with 8 bases separating them. DNA of the CDR3: TGTGCCAGCCGGCCCAACTCTGGAAACACCATATATTTT. Its translation is CASRPNSGNTIYF.

By sample fraction, this clonotype is medium-sized (0.01 to 0.1%). The chain links TRBV11-3 to TRBJ2-3, with D perhaps being TRBD1 or TRBD2 (7 bases each). The CDR3 extends over 15 amino acids. Germline V gene sequence: CDR1 SGHNT, CDR2 YENEEA. Trimming cost V 5 bases and J 5 bases, with 17 bases left between them. Written as DNA, the CDR3 is TGTGCCAGCAGCAGGGGGCGGGAGAGATTAGATACGCAGTATTTT. Translation: CASSRGRERLDTQYF.

V and J are TRBV7-2 and TRBJ1-5; D remains unclear. The CDR3 consists of 14 residues. The germline V and J ends were trimmed by 1 base and 5 bases, with 9 bases remaining between them. Germline CDR1 and CDR2: SGHTA and FQGNSA. The CDR3 region is CASSLEYGDQPQHF. CDR3 coding DNA: TGTGCCAGCAGCTTAGAGTACGGGGATCAGCCCCAGCATTTT.

The CDR3 coding sequence is TGTGCCGGGGAGGGGACTGCAGGAAACACCATATATTTT. It translates to CAGEGTAGNTIYF. The chain joins TRBV7-9 to TRBJ1-3; D possibly corresponds to TRBD1 (5 bases). The CDR3 is 13 residues long. Deletions cut 11 bases from V and 4 bases from J, with 15 bases between. Germline V gene sequence: CDR1 SEHNR, CDR2 FQNEAQ (reference sequence).

CDR3 region: CSARDSRTGDEQYF. The CDR3 DNA reads as TGCAGTGCTAGAGATTCCCGGACAGGGGACGAGCAGTACTTC. The genes are TRBV20-1 and TRBJ2-7, with TRBD1 identical over 9 bases. Germline CDR1 is DFQATT and CDR2 is SNEGSKA (reference sequence). Trimming removed 0 bases from V and 5 bases from J; junction bases left unmatched: 5. The CDR3 loop spans 14 amino acids.

The chain recombines TRBV27 with TRBJ1-1; D perhaps matches TRBD1 (5 bases). The CDR3 spans 16 residues. The germline V and J ends were trimmed by 4 bases and 0 bases, with 15 bases remaining between them. Germline V gives CDR1 MNHEY, CDR2 SMNVEV (reference sequence). For the CDR3, the DNA is TGTGCCAGCAGTTCACGCAACACGGGGCTGAACACTGAAGCTTTCTTT. Amino acid sequence: CASSSRNTGLNTEAFF.

The V and J genes are TRBV18 and TRBJ1-1; TRBD1 is a possible D gene (6 bases). The germline CDR1 and CDR2 sequences are KGHSH and LQKENI. The CDR3 extends over 15 amino acids. The V gene lost 3 bases and the J gene lost 2 bases, with 13 bases spanning the gap. CDR3 nucleotide sequence: TGTGCCAGCTCACCCGGGCAACAGGGAAACACTGAAGCTTTCTTT. Amino acid sequence: CASSPGQQGNTEAFF. Full variable domain (remainder filled in from reference TRBV18 and TRBJ1-1): NAGVMQNPRHLVRRRGQEARLRCSPMKGHSHVYWYRQLPEEGLKFMVYLQKENIIDESGMPKERFSAEFPKEGPSILRIQQVVRGDSAAYFCASSPGQQGNTEAFFGQGTRLTVV.

This clonotype came up a few times. The V and J genes are TRBV24-1 and TRBJ1-2; D unclear. The V and J ends lost 3 bases and 3 bases respectively, with 7 bases between them. This CDR3 region has 13 residues. Germline-derived CDR1 and CDR2 are KGHDR and SFDVKD. CDR3 coding DNA: TGTGCCACCAGTGATGGTGAGGACTATGGCTACACCTTC. Its translation: CATSDGEDYGYTF.

V gene TRBV7-9 combines with J gene TRBJ1-6; TRBD1 is a possible D gene (5 bases). This CDR3 is built from 13 residues. CDR1 and CDR2 from the germline V gene are SEHNR and FQNEAQ (reference sequence). The V gene lost 1 base and the J gene lost 8 bases, with 6 bases spanning the gap. This CDR3 is CASSLVGDSPLHF. DNA for the CDR3: TGTGCCAGCAGCTTAGTGGGGGATTCACCCCTCCACTTT.